This T cell receptor beta chain was captured by sequencing in a study of blood T cell repertoires in COVID-19. Using immunoSEQ multiplex PCR, the repertoire was profiled, and TCRdb retains in-frame clones only, with some absent. The table lists hundreds of thousands of clones, 80% to 90% of them singletons. This TCR was recovered from a woman in her forties or fifties with COVID-19, enrolled during active disease. The sequencing sample was made of peripheral blood.

The CDR3 coding sequence is TGTGCCACCAGCCCGGCGGGTTTTAATGAAAAACTGTTTTTT. Protein sequence: CATSPAGFNEKLFF. The V call is TRBV24-1, the J call TRBJ1-4; D is ambiguous. Germline V lookup: CDR1 KGHDR, CDR2 SFDVKD. The ends were cut back, 7 bases at V and 4 bases at J, with 12 bases in the middle. The CDR3 length is 14 residues.